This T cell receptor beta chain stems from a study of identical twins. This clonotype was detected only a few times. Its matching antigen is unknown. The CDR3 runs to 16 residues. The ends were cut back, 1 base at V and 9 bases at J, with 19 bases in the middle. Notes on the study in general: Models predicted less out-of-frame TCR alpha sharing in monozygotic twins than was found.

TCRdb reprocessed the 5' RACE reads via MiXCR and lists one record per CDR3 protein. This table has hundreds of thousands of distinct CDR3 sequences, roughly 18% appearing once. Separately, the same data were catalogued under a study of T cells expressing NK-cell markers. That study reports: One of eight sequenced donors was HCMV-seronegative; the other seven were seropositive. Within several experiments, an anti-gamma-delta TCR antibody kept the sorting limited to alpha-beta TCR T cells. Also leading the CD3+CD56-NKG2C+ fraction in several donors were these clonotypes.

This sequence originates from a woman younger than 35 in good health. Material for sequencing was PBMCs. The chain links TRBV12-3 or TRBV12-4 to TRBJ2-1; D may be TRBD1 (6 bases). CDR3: CASSLDVQGLRGEQFF. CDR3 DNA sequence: TGTGCCAGCAGTTTAGACGTACAGGGCCTAAGGGGTGAGCAGTTCTTC.